One sample yielded the 23 T cell receptor beta chains listed below, sequenced in a study of T cells in Graves' hyperthyroidism and ophthalmopathy. Amplification of TCR beta CDR3 regions was performed using RNA transcripts as template. First-round RT-PCR targeting the TCR CDR3 was performed with the HTBI primer set. TCRdb recomputed calls from the multiplex PCR reads with MiXCR, one row per CDR3 protein. The sample has about 52,000 distinct CDR3 sequences; less than 50% are singletons. Material for sequencing was blood. The origin of the receptors is a woman aged 45-65 years with Graves' ophthalmopathy.

Concerning this clonotype itself: A much larger clone differs by one base, so this may be a read error. The CDR3 DNA is TGTGCCAGCAGCCAAGATCCCAGGGAGTACAATGAGGAGTTCTTC. Encoded protein: CASSQDPREYNEEFF. The chain joins TRBV4-2 to TRBJ2-1; possibly TRBD1 or TRBD2 for D (5 bases each). The CDR3 spans 15 residues. Germline lookup yields CDR1 LGHNA and CDR2 YNFKEQ.

This clonotype was observed many times. The V gene is TRBV20-1, the J gene TRBJ1-1, with TRBD1 as a possible D gene (5 bases). The ends were cut back, 6 bases at V and 3 bases at J, with 20 bases in the middle. The CDR3 is 15 amino acids. Germline assignment: CDR1 DFQATT and CDR2 SNEGSKA (reference sequence). CDR3 bases: TGCAGTGCCCCCCCCCCGAACAGGCGCTACACTGAAGCTTTCTTT. This codes for CSAPPPNRRYTEAFF.

This clonotype showed up many times. J is TRBJ2-1 and V is TRBV5-1; TRBD2 might be the D (5 bases). Germline loops: CDR1 SGHRS, CDR2 YFSETQ. V lost 0 bases, J lost 0 bases, and 10 bases lay in between. The CDR3 sequence is 16 residues long. The CDR3 DNA follows: TGCGCCAGCAGCTTGGGGACTTCGGGCTCCTACAATGAGCAGTTCTTC. This codes for CASSLGTSGSYNEQFF.

The chain recombines TRBV7-2 with TRBJ2-3; D not certain. CDR3 size: 15 residues. Germline CDR1 SGHTA, CDR2 FQGNSA. With 1 base removed from V and 1 base from J, the gap between germline ends came to 9 bases. The CDR3 nucleotides read TGTGCCAGCAGCTTAGGGGCGACCGGCACAGATACGCAGTATTTT. Amino acids: CASSLGATGTDTQYF.

This clonotype was recorded at least ten times. The V call is TRBV6-1, the J call TRBJ2-7, with D maybe TRBD1 (6 bases). Trimming took off 7 bases at V and 7 bases at J, with 14 bases between the two ends. The germline gives CDR1 MNHNS, CDR2 SASEGT. The CDR3 totals 12 residues. DNA of the CDR3: TGTGCCAGCACCCAGGGGCTAGGAGAGCAGTACTTC. It codes for CASTQGLGEQYF.

The gene calls are TRBV7-2 and TRBJ1-6; D not resolved. The CDR3 consists of 15 residues. Germline CDR1 SGHTA, CDR2 FQGNSA. V lost 5 bases and J 6 bases, leaving 14 bases between the germline ends. As DNA, the CDR3 is TGTGCCAGCAGCCCACGAGAGGGAATTAATTCACCCCTCCACTTT. It is translated as CASSPREGINSPLHF.

Concerning this clonotype itself: Likely a read error: the CDR3 ends without its conserved phenylalanine or tryptophan. The rearrangement joins TRBV12-3 or TRBV12-4 to TRBJ1-1; TRBD1 is a possible D gene (5 bases). The V and J ends lost 1 base and 8 bases respectively, with 11 bases between them. The CDR3 loop spans 13 amino acids. The CDR3 sequence: CASSLVSGTEAFL. The CDR3 bases are TGTGCCAGCAGTTTAGTATCCGGGACGGAAGCTTTCTTG.

The chain recombines TRBV7-9 with TRBJ2-7, with D perhaps matching TRBD1 (5 bases). Germline values: CDR1 SEHNR, CDR2 FQNEAQ (reference sequence). V lost 5 bases and J lost 1, with 9 bases in between. The CDR3 contains 13 residues. CDR3 nucleotide sequence: TGTGCCAGCAGCCGAGACAGTTCCTACGAGCAGTACTTC. It is translated as CASSRDSSYEQYF.

Concerning this clonotype: Since no conserved phenylalanine or tryptophan closes the CDR3, a read error is the likely cause. The chain has TRBV6-1 and TRBJ2-3; perhaps TRBD1 as D (6 bases). Germline CDR1 is MNHNS and CDR2 is SASEGT. V lost 6 bases to trimming and J lost 0 bases, with 10 bases between them. The CDR3 runs to 14 residues. DNA of the CDR3: TGTGCCAGCAGGGGGGCAGGAAGCACAGATACGCAGTATTTA. Translating it yields CASRGAGSTDTQYL.

The V gene is TRBV3-1, the J gene TRBJ1-2, with 9 bases matching TRBD1. In germline, CDR1 is LGHDT, CDR2 YNNKEL (reference sequence). The CDR3 covers 14 residues. The J segment lost 6 bases and the V segment lost 1 base, leaving 3 bases of the junction unmatched. CDR3 sequence reads: CASSQGTGGHGYTF. The CDR3 nucleotides are TGTGCCAGCAGCCAAGGAACAGGGGGCCATGGCTACACCTTC. The complete variable domain, with remaining parts taken from reference TRBV3-1 and TRBJ1-2, reads DTAVSQTPKYLVTQMGNDKSIKCEQNLGHDTMYWYKQDSKKFLKIMFSYNNKELIINETVPNRFSPKSPDKAHLNLHINSLELGDSAVYFCASSQGTGGHGYTFGSGTRLTVV.

The chain couples TRBV2 to TRBJ1-6; possible D gene TRBD1, 5 bases. CDR3 length equals 14 residues. CDR1 SNHLY and CDR2 FYNNEI come from the germline V gene. Trimming removed 4 bases from V and 7 bases from J, with 11 bases in between. The chain's CDR3 is CASSADRLNSPLHF. CDR3 nucleotide sequence: TGTGCCAGCAGTGCCGACAGACTCAATTCACCCCTCCACTTT.

Many counts were recorded for this clonotype. The chain carries TRBV7-6 and TRBJ2-2; D gene uncertain. CDR1 and CDR2 (germline): SGHVS, FNYEAQ. V was cut by 2 bases and J by 7 bases, with 14 bases left in between. This CDR3 is 15 amino acids long. The CDR3 sequence: CASSLRAAGSGELFF. DNA of the CDR3: TGTGCCAGCAGCTTAAGGGCTGCAGGAAGCGGGGAGCTGTTTTTT.

This clonotype is a singleton in its sample. V usage is TRBV20-1 and J usage is TRBJ1-1; weak D call: TRBD1 (5 bases). This CDR3 is 13 amino acids long. V lost 5 bases to trimming and J lost 8 bases, with 18 bases between them. Germline V gives CDR1 DFQATT, CDR2 SNEGSKA (reference sequence). CDR3 coding DNA: TGCAGTGCTGTCACAGGAGGAGACAAGGAAGCTTTCTTT. This gives the protein CSAVTGGDKEAFF.

The chain has TRBV10-3 and TRBJ1-2; no definite D call. This CDR3 is built from 12 residues. The V gene's germline CDR1 is ENHRY and CDR2 SYGVKD. DNA for the CDR3: TGTGACATTAGTGAGTTGGGGAAAGGCTACACCTTC. It codes for CDISELGKGYTF.

This clonotype occurred many times. The chain has TRBV5-1 and TRBJ2-3; unclear D gene. The CDR3 is 14 amino acids. The V end was cut by 4 bases, the J end by 2 bases, with 11 bases between. CDR1 and CDR2 from the germline V gene are SGHRS and YFSETQ. The CDR3 reads CASSADSNTDTQYF. DNA of the CDR3: TGCGCCAGCAGCGCCGACTCCAACACAGATACGCAGTATTTT.

This clonotype appeared many times. The CDR3 nucleotides are TGTGCCAGTAGTATGTCCAGGGGGGGGACCTACGAGCAGTACTTC. Residues: CASSMSRGGTYEQYF. This sequence joins TRBV19 and TRBJ2-7, with D possibly being TRBD1 or TRBD2 (7 bases each). V lost 3 bases and J 2 bases, leaving 14 bases between the germline ends. The CDR3 totals 15 residues. Germline CDR1 and CDR2: LNHDA and SQIVND (reference sequence).

This clonotype showed up many times. V gene TRBV27 combines with J gene TRBJ2-5; TRBD1 agrees at 8 bases. J lost 4 bases, V lost 3 bases, and 4 bases had no gene match. This CDR3 contains 14 residues. CDR1 and CDR2 (germline): MNHEY, SMNVEV (reference sequence). CDR3: CASSFQGAGETQYF. Written as DNA, the CDR3 is TGTGCCAGCAGTTTCCAGGGGGCTGGAGAGACCCAGTACTTC.

This clonotype came up many times. The CDR3 loop is CSASGLAGAPYNEQFF. DNA of the CDR3: TGCAGTGCTTCGGGACTAGCGGGAGCCCCCTACAATGAGCAGTTCTTC. This chain links TRBV20-1 with TRBJ2-1, with 14 bases aligning to TRBD2. The CDR3 contains 16 residues. Looked up from germline, CDR1 is DFQATT and CDR2 is SNEGSKA (reference sequence). The J segment lost 2 bases and the V segment lost 5 bases, leaving 5 bases of the junction unmatched.

As regards this clonotype: The CDR3 does not close with the conserved phenylalanine or tryptophan, likely indicating a read error. This chain links TRBV30 with TRBJ1-1, with 7 bases fitting TRBD1. CDR1 and CDR2 (germline): GTSNPN, SVGIG (reference sequence). J gave up 4 bases and V 8 bases, and 4 bases lay outside the gene matches. CDR3 length equals 11 residues. The CDR3: CAGGTATEAFL. CDR3 bases: TGTGCCGGTGGGACAGCCACTGAAGCTTTCCTT.

There are a few counts of this clonotype. This chain uses TRBV30 with TRBJ1-5; possible D gene TRBD1, 5 bases. CDR3 size: 14 residues. CDR1 and CDR2 from the germline V gene are GTSNPN and SVGIG (reference sequence). V lost 3 bases and J 2 bases, leaving 11 bases between the germline ends. The CDR3 DNA sequence: TGTGCCTGGAGGCCGGTGGGGGGCAATCAGCCCCAGCATTTT. Its translation is CAWRPVGGNQPQHF.

This clonotype was found many times. CDR3 nucleotide sequence: TGTGCCAGCAGGGTCCAAGATTACTTAGAGACCCAGTACTTC. Translating gives CASRVQDYLETQYF. The chain combines TRBV5-8 with TRBJ2-5, with no clear D. The germline gives CDR1 SGHTS, CDR2 YDEGEE. This CDR3 has 14 amino acids. Trimming pared 5 bases from V and 4 bases from J, leaving 15 bases between.

There are many counts of this clonotype. The chain recombines TRBV4-1 with TRBJ1-5; tentatively, D is TRBD1 (5 bases). Germline V CDR1 and CDR2: MGHRA, YSYEKL. Deletions cut 0 bases from V and 2 bases from J, with 17 bases between. This CDR3 has 18 residues. This CDR3 reads CASSQDVIGRVGNQPQHF. The CDR3 coding sequence is TGCGCCAGCAGCCAAGATGTAATAGGCAGGGTGGGCAATCAGCCCCAGCATTTT.

This sequence joins TRBV2 and TRBJ2-1; 9 bases match TRBD2. CDR3 size: 17 residues. V lost 5 bases and J lost 4; bases outside the gene matches: 12. CDR1 and CDR2 (germline): SNHLY, FYNNEI. This chain's CDR3 is CASSFISLAGAYNEQFF. DNA of the CDR3: TGTGCCAGCAGTTTCATATCCTTAGCGGGGGCTTACAATGAGCAGTTCTTC.